One and the same sample provided the 11 T cell receptor beta chains below, sequenced in a study of T-cell reconstitution after alpha-beta-depleted transplantation in children. For TCRbeta, the library was prepared with unique molecular identifiers. TCRdb passed the PCR reads through MiXCR, listing each CDR3 protein once. The repertoire holds 600,000 to 700,000 distinct CDR3 sequences, with 16% as singletons. The specimen was PBMCs from the stem cell graft donor, collected from the stem cell graft. The receptor source for this set is a human donor who donated a stem cell graft to a child with acute myeloid leukemia.

The DNA of the CDR3 is TGTGCCAGCAGCTCCACCACGGTAGGGGATGAGCAGTTCTTC. Translating gives CASSSTTVGDEQFF. This chain links TRBV7-8 with TRBJ2-1; D may be TRBD1 (5 bases). Looked up from germline, CDR1 is SGHVS and CDR2 is FQNEAQ. The CDR3 loop spans 14 amino acids. V was clipped by 4 bases and J by 8 bases, with 15 bases between them.

There are many counts of this clonotype. This sequence joins TRBV25-1 and TRBJ2-7; D remains unclear. The germline V and J ends were trimmed by 3 bases and 3 bases, with 15 bases remaining between them. The CDR3 totals 15 residues. The V gene's germline CDR1 is MGHDK and CDR2 SYGVNS. Written as DNA, the CDR3 is TGTGCCAGCAGTGATATCAAAGGGCAGTACTACGAGCAGTACTTC. Translated, it gives CASSDIKGQYYEQYF.

The V gene is TRBV6-5, the J gene TRBJ1-2; no clear D gene. The CDR3 spans 15 residues. Germline lookup yields CDR1 MNHEY and CDR2 SVGAGI. The V gene lost 0 bases and the J gene lost 2 bases, with 10 bases spanning the gap. The DNA of the CDR3 is TGTGCCAGCAGTTACTCGGCAGTGGAGAACTATGGCTACACCTTC. This sequence encodes CASSYSAVENYGYTF.

The chain links TRBV28 to TRBJ2-3; TRBD1 agrees at 9 bases. This CDR3 is built from 16 residues. Germline values: CDR1 MDHEN, CDR2 SYDVKM. After removal of 6 bases from V and 3 bases from J, the junction contained 10 bases not matched to a gene. Here the CDR3 reads CASRIGGTGQTDTQYF. DNA for the CDR3: TGTGCCAGCAGGATTGGAGGGACAGGGCAGACAGATACGCAGTATTTT.

This clonotype appeared many times. The chain's CDR3 is CSAPTGGAPGNTIYF. The CDR3 DNA reads as TGCAGTGCTCCCACAGGGGGCGCCCCTGGAAACACCATATATTTT. The chain recombines TRBV20-1 with TRBJ1-3; 9 bases are shared with TRBD1. J gave up 2 bases and V 5 bases, and 7 bases lay outside the gene matches. This CDR3 has 15 residues. The germline CDR1 and CDR2 sequences are DFQATT and SNEGSKA (reference sequence).

The chain is built from TRBV4-3 and TRBJ2-1; TRBD1 matches at 8 bases. Germline CDR1 and CDR2: LGHNA and YSLEER. There are 16 residues in the CDR3. J was trimmed by 8 bases and V by 0 bases; bases with no gene match: 9. CDR3 amino acids: CASSQDPQGAWDEQFF. CDR3 DNA: TGCGCCAGCAGCCAAGACCCCCAGGGGGCCTGGGATGAGCAGTTCTTC.

This clonotype was counted only a few times. This chain joins TRBV7-2 and TRBJ2-2; 12 nucleotides line up with TRBD2. From germline, CDR1 is SGHTA and CDR2 FQGNSA. The length of the CDR3 is 15 residues. The trim removed 4 bases at V and 7 bases at J, leaving 4 bases unmatched. As DNA, the CDR3 is TGTGCCAGCAGCTCTAGCGGGGGGGCAGTCGGGGAGCTGTTTTTT. Amino acid sequence: CASSSSGGAVGELFF.

This chain uses TRBV6-5 with TRBJ2-7; D tentatively reads TRBD1 or TRBD2 (6 bases each). CDR3 length: 14 residues. Trimming took off 2 bases at V and 5 bases at J, with 13 bases between the two ends. Germline V lookup: CDR1 MNHEY, CDR2 SVGAGI. CDR3 nucleotides: TGTGCCAGCAGTTACGAGGGGGGCGCAGACGAGCAGTACTTC. This gives the protein CASSYEGGADEQYF.

This clonotype was observed a few times. A read error may be the cause here, since a much bigger clone is one base away. The chain employs TRBV20-1 and TRBJ2-1; 8 positions match TRBD2. Germline V CDR1 and CDR2: DFQATT, SNEGSKA (reference sequence). J gave up 9 bases and V 5 bases, and 6 bases lay outside the gene matches. The CDR3 sequence is 12 residues long. CDR3 coding DNA: TGCAGTGCTCCCTCGGGGGGGGGTGAGCAGTTCTTC. Amino acids: CSAPSGGGEQFF.

This clonotype was counted ten times or more. This rearrangement joins TRBV5-5 to TRBJ2-3, with 8 bases fitting TRBD1. The CDR3 contains 17 residues. Trimming removed 1 base from V and 4 bases from J; junction bases left unmatched: 11. The V gene's germline CDR1 is SGHKS and CDR2 YYEKEE (reference sequence). CDR3 DNA: TGTGCCAGCAGCTTGCCCGACGGACAGGGTATGTCAGATACGCAGTATTTT. This sequence encodes CASSLPDGQGMSDTQYF.

This clonotype has a count of ten or more. V usage is TRBV15 and J usage is TRBJ1-6; D remains ambiguous. The CDR3 has 17 amino acids. Per germline, CDR1 LNHNV and CDR2 YYDKDF (reference sequence). Trimming took off 0 bases at V and 0 bases at J, with 9 bases between the two ends. The CDR3 loop reads CATSRERESSYNSPLHF. The CDR3, as DNA: TGTGCCACCAGCAGAGAGCGAGAGAGCTCCTATAATTCACCCCTCCACTTT.